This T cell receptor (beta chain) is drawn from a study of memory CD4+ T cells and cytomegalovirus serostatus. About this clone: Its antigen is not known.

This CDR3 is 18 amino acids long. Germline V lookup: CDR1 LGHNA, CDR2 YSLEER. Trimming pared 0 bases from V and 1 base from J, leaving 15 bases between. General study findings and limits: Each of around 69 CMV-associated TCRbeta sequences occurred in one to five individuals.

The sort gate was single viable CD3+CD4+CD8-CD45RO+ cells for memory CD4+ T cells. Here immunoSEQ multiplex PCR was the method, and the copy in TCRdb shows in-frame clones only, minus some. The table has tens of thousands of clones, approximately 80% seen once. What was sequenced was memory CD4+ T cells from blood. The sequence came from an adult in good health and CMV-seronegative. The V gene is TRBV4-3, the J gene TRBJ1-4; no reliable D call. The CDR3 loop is CASSQDTPRWGTNEKLFF. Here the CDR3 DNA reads TGCGCCAGCAGCCAAGATACCCCCAGGTGGGGAACTAATGAAAAACTGTTTTTT.